This T cell receptor beta chain came from a study of blood T cell repertoires in COVID-19. Study background: Sources were T cells, B-cell-depleted T cells, or PBMCs; the material itself was cDNA or gDNA.

Original data processing: Scientists estimated how many nucleated cells there were by amplifying reference gene primers. The data were produced by immunoSEQ multiplex PCR, yet TCRdb's version contains in-frame clones alone and is incomplete. V, J and clone size are those of that table, while D and trimming were read from the DNA. In the table there are a few hundred thousand clones, 70% to 90% of which are singletons. This clone was detected only a few times. Germline V gene sequence: CDR1 MNHEY, CDR2 SVGAGI. CDR3 length: 15 residues. Trimming cost V 6 bases and J 3 bases, with 18 bases left between them. Clinical history reported by participants formed the basis on which cohorts were assigned.

The chain has TRBV6-5 and TRBJ2-7; tentatively, D is TRBD2 (6 bases). The receptor was derived from a woman aged 50 to 65 who had recovered from COVID-19. Sequencing was carried out using PBMCs or T cells enriched from blood (not recorded which). CDR3 nucleotides: TGTGCCAGCAGCGGCACCACTAGCCGCCTCTACGAGCAGTACTTC. Its protein product is CASSGTTSRLYEQYF.